A selection of T cell receptor beta chains follows, all from one sample in a study of T cell responses to AZD1222 COVID-19 vaccine. Sequenced by immunoSEQ multiplex PCR; TCRdb stores in-frame clones only, minus some. The sample carries 140,000 or so clones, approximately 89% recorded once. The source was peripheral blood, collected 28 days after the second AZD1222 dose. The source of these receptors is an adult who received the AZD1222 COVID-19 vaccine. Both conserved end residues are part of each CDR3. D genes are given only for firm matches. The size entry is marked missing in some rows and otherwise reads once, few, many or a size class.

d_gene	j_gene	v_gene	abundance	CDR3nt	CDR3aa
TRBD2	TRBJ2-7	TRBV10-3	.	TGTGCCATCAGTGACGGGAGGACCCCTAAAGACATAAGCGAGCAGTACTTC	CAISDGRTPKDISEQYF
TRBD2	TRBJ2-1	TRBV4-3	.	TGCGCCAGCAGCCCGGAGGGCCTAGCGGGAGCTATGAATGAGCAGTTCTTC	CASSPEGLAGAMNEQFF
.	TRBJ2-7	TRBV3-1/TRBV3-2	.	TGTGCCAGCAGCCAGAAGGAAATAGAGCAGTACTTC	CASSQKEIEQYF
.	TRBJ2-1	TRBV27	.	TGTGCCAGCAGCAAGGCCCTTCAGGGAAATGAGCAGTTCTTC	CASSKALQGNEQFF
.	TRBJ2-1	TRBV6-2/TRBV6-3	few	TGTGCCAGCAGTTATCTTACGGGAAGGGATGAGCAGTTCTTC	CASSYLTGRDEQFF
TRBD1	TRBJ2-3	TRBV2	.	TGTGCCAGCAGTGGACAGGGAAGCACAGATACGCAGTATTTT	CASSGQGSTDTQYF
.	TRBJ1-1	TRBV6-1	.	TGTGCCAGCAGTGATTGGGTCACTGAAGCTTTCTTT	CASSDWVTEAFF
TRBD2	TRBJ2-7	TRBV5-4	.	TGTGCCAGCAGCATAGGGACTAGCGGGAGTCTGTACGAGCAGTACTTC	CASSIGTSGSLYEQYF
.	TRBJ1-1	TRBV18	few	TGTGCCAGCTCACCTTGGCCGGTGAACACTGAAGCTTTCTTT	CASSPWPVNTEAFF
.	TRBJ2-3	TRBV5-6	.	TGTGCCAGCAGCTTGTTGGCTTCCTCGGGCACAGATACGCAGTATTTT	CASSLLASSGTDTQYF
.	TRBJ2-1	TRBV7-8	.	TGTGCCAGCAGCTTCTCAGGGTCTTTCCCCTACAATGAGCAGTTCTTC	CASSFSGSFPYNEQFF
TRBD1	TRBJ1-1	TRBV6-5	.	TGTGCCAGCAGTTACGAAGACAGGGGAGGTGAAGCTTTCTTT	CASSYEDRGGEAFF
.	TRBJ2-5	TRBV10-3	.	TGTGCCATCAGTGAGAACATTTTGGGACCCAAGCATCGGAGGGAGACCCAGTACTTC	CAISENILGPKHRRETQYF
.	TRBJ2-2	TRBV3-1/TRBV3-2	.	TGTGCCAGCAGCCAAGTGTTAGTTGCCGGGGAGCTGTTTTTT	CASSQVLVAGELFF
TRBD1	TRBJ2-2	TRBV19	.	TGTGCCAGTAGTATAGGGGACAGGGATTCCGGGGAGCTGTTTTTT	CASSIGDRDSGELFF
TRBD1	TRBJ1-1	TRBV6-5	few	TGTGCCAGCAGTCGGACAGGAGGGACTGAAGCTTTCTTT	CASSRTGGTEAFF
.	TRBJ1-3	TRBV4-1	.	TGCGCCAGCAGCCAAGATCCAGGGGGAAACACCATATATTTT	CASSQDPGGNTIYF
.	TRBJ2-2	TRBV5-6	.	TGTGCCAGCAGCTTGGTGGGCCTAGCCCTCGGGGAGCTGTTTTTT	CASSLVGLALGELFF
.	TRBJ1-4	TRBV6-5	.	TGTGCCAGCAGCCAGGAACTTAATGAAAAACTGTTTTTT	CASSQELNEKLFF
TRBD1	TRBJ2-3	TRBV10-1	.	TGCGCCAGCAGTGAGTCGGAACAGGGGGCAGATACGCAGTATTTT	CASSESEQGADTQYF
.	TRBJ1-2	TRBV7-2	few	TGTGCCAGCAGCTTCGGTGGTACTGCCTATGGCTACACCTTC	CASSFGGTAYGYTF
.	TRBJ1-6	TRBV5-4	.	TGTGCCAGCAGTTTTATTGCGGGGAACTATAATTCACCCCTCCACTTT	CASSFIAGNYNSPLHF